The source of this T cell receptor beta chain is a study of blood T cell repertoires in COVID-19 (dated by TCRdb to 2019 to 2021). Broadly, across the study: Samples covering the acute and convalescent phases of COVID-19 were provided by collaborators in the United States, Italy and Spain. The prospective study material was composed of cDNA or gDNA derived from T cells, B-cell-depleted T cells, or PBMCs. The dataset comprised deeply sampled blood TCRbeta repertoires from subjects exposed to, actively infected with, or recovered from COVID-19. The repertoires were released in a freely available public database intended as a resource for research on the immune response to SARS-CoV-2. The samples were drawn from the first 160 participants of the ongoing ImmuneRACE study and from about 1,200 subjects provided by 6 global collaborators. Sample metadata almost always included a de-identified subject ID, COVID-19 status, age in years and sex. Where available, HLA class I and class II types were obtained from metadata supplied by the sample provider rather than from assay-based typing.

Including the terminal cysteine and phenylalanine, the CDR3 comprises 16 residues. Here the CDR3 DNA is all that survives: 48 bases in frame from base 1. V gives up 5 bases and J gives up 7 bases, and the segment between their germline ends measures 18 bases. CDR1 and CDR2 are drawn from the germline V gene: SGHTA, FQGTGA. The immunoSEQ Assay, a bias-controlled multiplex PCR, was used to amplify TCRbeta CDR3 regions from genomic DNA. The original methods were these. Nucleated cell counts per sample were estimated from amplification of reference gene primers within the assay. Sequence reads were collapsed and filtered to measure the absolute abundance of every unique TCRbeta CDR3 rearrangement. For each sample, productive Simpson clonality was calculated by taking the square root of Simpson's diversity index across productive rearrangements. Sourced from immuneACCESS, this table was stored by TCRdb with only in-frame sequences that have V and J called. A share of the clones is absent; for the studies checked, an unresolved V gene accounts for under half, and the remainder has no known explanation. V and J calls and clone size are those listed in that table; D and trimming were worked out from the DNA. Here the sample has approximately 330,000 clones; about 90% occur a single time. Around 0.98% of the sample belongs to the ten largest clones.

One collaborating source in Seattle enrolled patients during active infection and followed them longitudinally through the course of disease. Each collaborating institution followed its own protocols to collect whole blood in K2EDTA tubes. Collaborator samples were shipped for TCRbeta analysis as frozen whole blood, isolated PBMCs, or DNA extracted from either sample type. About this clone: Its cognate antigen has yet to be identified. No clone much larger than this one lies a single base away; base qualities are absent.

Overall study outcomes, separate from this receptor: Clinical and demographic metadata were provided uncurated, with the amount varying by source and participant.

Sequencing was performed on peripheral blood. This sequence was found in a woman in her 40s with COVID-19, enrolled during active disease. The sequence is built from TRBV7-3 and TRBJ1-6; the D segment could be TRBD1, given 6 matching bases. The CDR3 corresponds to CASSERGILENSPLHF. DNA sequence: TGTGCCAGCAGCGAGAGGGGGATTCTAGAGAATTCACCCCTCCACTTT.